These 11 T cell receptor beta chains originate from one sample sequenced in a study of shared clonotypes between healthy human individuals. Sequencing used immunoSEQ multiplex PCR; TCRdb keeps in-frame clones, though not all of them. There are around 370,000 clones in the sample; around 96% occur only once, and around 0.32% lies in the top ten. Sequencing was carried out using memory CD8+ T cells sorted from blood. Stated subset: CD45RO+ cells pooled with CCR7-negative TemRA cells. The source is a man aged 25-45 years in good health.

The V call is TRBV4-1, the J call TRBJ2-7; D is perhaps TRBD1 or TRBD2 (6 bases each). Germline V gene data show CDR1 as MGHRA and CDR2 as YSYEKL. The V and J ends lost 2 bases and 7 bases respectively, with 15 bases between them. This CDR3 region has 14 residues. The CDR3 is CASSQKPQGGEQYF. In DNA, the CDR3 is TGCGCCAGCAGCCAAAAACCACAGGGAGGAGAGCAGTACTTC.

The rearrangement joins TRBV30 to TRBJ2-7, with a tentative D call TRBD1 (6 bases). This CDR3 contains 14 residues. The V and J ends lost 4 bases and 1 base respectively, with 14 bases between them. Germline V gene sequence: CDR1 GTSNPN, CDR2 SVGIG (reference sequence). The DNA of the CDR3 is TGTGCCTGGAACCCCGGGACACTTTCCTACGAGCAGTACTTC. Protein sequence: CAWNPGTLSYEQYF. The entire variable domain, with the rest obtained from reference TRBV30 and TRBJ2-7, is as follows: SQTIHQWPATLVQPVGSPLSLECTVEGTSNPNLYWYRQAAGRGLQLLFYSVGIGQISSEVPQNLSASRPQDRQFILSSKKLLLSDSGFYLCAWNPGTLSYEQYFGPGTRLTVT.

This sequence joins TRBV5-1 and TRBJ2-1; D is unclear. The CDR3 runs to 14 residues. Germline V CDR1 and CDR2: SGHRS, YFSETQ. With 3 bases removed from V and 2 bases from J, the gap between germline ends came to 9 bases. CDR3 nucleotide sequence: TGCGCCAGCAGCTCGGGTGTCCCCTACAATGAGCAGTTCTTC. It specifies CASSSGVPYNEQFF.

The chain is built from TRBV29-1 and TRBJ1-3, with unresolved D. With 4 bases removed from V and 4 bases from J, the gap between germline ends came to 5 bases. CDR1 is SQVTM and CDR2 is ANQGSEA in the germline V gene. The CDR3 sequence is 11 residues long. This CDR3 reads CSVGLGNTIYF. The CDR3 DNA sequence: TGCAGCGTTGGCTTAGGAAACACCATATATTTT.

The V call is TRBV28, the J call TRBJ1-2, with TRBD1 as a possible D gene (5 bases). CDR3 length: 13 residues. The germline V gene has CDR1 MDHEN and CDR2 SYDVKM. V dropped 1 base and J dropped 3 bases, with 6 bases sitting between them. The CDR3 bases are TGTGCCAGCAGTTTATCAGGGTACTATGGCTACACCTTC. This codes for CASSLSGYYGYTF.

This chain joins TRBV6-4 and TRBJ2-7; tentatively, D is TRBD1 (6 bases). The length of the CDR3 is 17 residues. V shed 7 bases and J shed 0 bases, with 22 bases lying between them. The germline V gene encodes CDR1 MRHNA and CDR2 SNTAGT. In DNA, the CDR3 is TGTGCCAGCAACGACGAGAACGGACAGCCCCTCTCCTACGAGCAGTACTTC. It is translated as CASNDENGQPLSYEQYF.

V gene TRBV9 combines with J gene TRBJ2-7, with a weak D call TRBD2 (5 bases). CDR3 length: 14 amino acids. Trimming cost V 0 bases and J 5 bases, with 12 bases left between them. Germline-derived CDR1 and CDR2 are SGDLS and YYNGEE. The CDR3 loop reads CASSVDVYGDEQYF. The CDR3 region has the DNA TGTGCCAGCAGCGTAGATGTCTACGGGGACGAGCAGTACTTC.

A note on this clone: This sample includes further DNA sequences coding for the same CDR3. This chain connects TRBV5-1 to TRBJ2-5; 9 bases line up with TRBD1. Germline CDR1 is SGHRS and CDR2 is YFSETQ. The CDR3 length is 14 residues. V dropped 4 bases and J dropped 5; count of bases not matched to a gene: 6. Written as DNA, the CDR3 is TGCGCCAGCAGCCTACGACAGGGGGTCGAGACCCAGTACTTC. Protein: CASSLRQGVETQYF.

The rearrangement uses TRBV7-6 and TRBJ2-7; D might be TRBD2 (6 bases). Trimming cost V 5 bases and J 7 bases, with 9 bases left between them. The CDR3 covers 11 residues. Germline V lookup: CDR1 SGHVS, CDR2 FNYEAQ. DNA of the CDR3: TGTGCCAGCAGCGGGAGCGGGGAGCAGTACTTC. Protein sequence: CASSGSGEQYF.

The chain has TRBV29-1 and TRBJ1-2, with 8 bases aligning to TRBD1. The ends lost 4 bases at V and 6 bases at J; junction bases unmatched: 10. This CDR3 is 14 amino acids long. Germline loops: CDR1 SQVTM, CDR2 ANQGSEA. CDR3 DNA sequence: TGCAGCGTTGGTGGCCCGGGACAGGTGGATGGCTACACCTTC. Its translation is CSVGGPGQVDGYTF.

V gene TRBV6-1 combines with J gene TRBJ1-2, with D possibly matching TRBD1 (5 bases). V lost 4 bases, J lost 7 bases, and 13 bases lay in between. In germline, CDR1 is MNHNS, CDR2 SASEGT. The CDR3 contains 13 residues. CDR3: CASSATVGSGYTF. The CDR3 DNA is TGTGCCAGCAGTGCGACAGTAGGAAGTGGCTACACCTTC.